The rows below give T cell receptor beta chains drawn from one sample of a study of T cell responses to AZD1222 COVID-19 vaccine. This table comes from immunoSEQ multiplex PCR, and its TCRdb copy is limited to in-frame clones, with some not included. The sample lists about 180,000 clones, around 89% occurring once. The material was peripheral blood, obtained 28 days after the second AZD1222 dose. The receptor set was obtained from an adult who received the AZD1222 COVID-19 vaccine. Each CDR3 is given with its conserved first and last residue. The order of the fields is clone size, D gene, V gene, J gene, CDR3 protein, CDR3 DNA. A D gene is named only where the DNA matches it firmly. The size field is filled for only some rows; it gives once, few, many or a size class.

size: NA
D: NA
V: TRBV7-8
J: TRBJ2-3
CDR3: CASRPSQGPTDTQYF
DNA: TGTGCCAGCCGACCCTCGCAGGGGCCAACAGATACGCAGTATTTT

size: once
D: NA
V: TRBV28
J: TRBJ1-3
CDR3: CASTGWGPGNTIYF
DNA: TGTGCCAGCACCGGGTGGGGTCCCGGAAACACCATATATTTT

size: NA
D: TRBD2
V: TRBV9
J: TRBJ2-7
CDR3: CASSVGLAEAYEQYF
DNA: TGTGCCAGCAGCGTAGGTCTAGCGGAGGCGTACGAGCAGTACTTC

size: NA
D: NA
V: TRBV7-6
J: TRBJ2-6
CDR3: CASSLESASGANVLTF
DNA: TGTGCCAGCAGCTTAGAATCGGCCTCTGGGGCCAACGTCCTGACTTTC

size: NA
D: TRBD1
V: TRBV28
J: TRBJ1-4
CDR3: CASSIGTGGTEKLFF
DNA: TGTGCCAGCAGTATCGGGACAGGGGGCACTGAAAAACTGTTTTTT

size: NA
D: NA
V: TRBV5-8
J: TRBJ1-1
CDR3: CASSLSPRMNTEAFF
DNA: TGTGCCAGCAGCTTGTCCCCGAGGATGAACACTGAAGCTTTCTTT

size: NA
D: TRBD2
V: TRBV27
J: TRBJ2-3
CDR3: CASSLREASTDTQYF
DNA: TGTGCCAGCAGTTTGCGGGAGGCCTCCACAGATACGCAGTATTTT

size: NA
D: NA
V: TRBV27
J: TRBJ1-6
CDR3: CASSLSRRSSPLHF
DNA: TGTGCCAGCAGTTTATCCCGGCGGAGTTCACCCCTCCACTTT

size: NA
D: NA
V: TRBV28
J: TRBJ1-2
CDR3: CASTTAGNYGYTF
DNA: TGTGCCAGCACCACAGCAGGGAACTATGGCTACACCTTC

size: NA
D: TRBD1
V: TRBV5-1
J: TRBJ2-7
CDR3: CASSRREAGGQYEQYF
DNA: TGCGCCAGCAGCCGGAGGGAGGCAGGGGGCCAGTACGAGCAGTACTTC

size: NA
D: NA
V: TRBV9
J: TRBJ2-1
CDR3: CASSVGLNNEQFF
DNA: TGTGCCAGCAGCGTAGGGCTAAACAATGAGCAGTTCTTC

size: NA
D: TRBD1
V: TRBV7-8
J: TRBJ2-4
CDR3: CASSSQGAENIQYF
DNA: TGTGCCAGCAGCTCCCAGGGGGCAGAAAACATTCAGTACTTC

size: NA
D: NA
V: TRBV27
J: TRBJ2-3
CDR3: CASSLLVTSSTDTQYF
DNA: TGTGCCAGCAGTTTACTTGTTACCTCAAGCACAGATACGCAGTATTTT

size: NA
D: TRBD2
V: TRBV4-2
J: TRBJ2-5
CDR3: CASSPAAGEGETQYF
DNA: TGTGCCAGCAGCCCGGCGGCGGGAGAAGGTGAGACCCAGTACTTC

size: NA
D: TRBD2
V: TRBV6-2/TRBV6-3
J: TRBJ2-7
CDR3: CASSVTGASGRVWDEQYF
DNA: TGTGCCAGCAGCGTCACGGGTGCTAGCGGGAGGGTATGGGACGAGCAGTACTTC

size: NA
D: NA
V: TRBV28
J: TRBJ2-1
CDR3: CASSLAGTSNEQFF
DNA: TGTGCCAGCAGTTTAGCCGGGACTTCTAATGAGCAGTTCTTC

size: once
D: TRBD1
V: TRBV7-7
J: TRBJ2-3
CDR3: CASTILDRADTQYF
DNA: TGTGCTAGCACCATTTTGGACAGGGCCGATACGCAGTATTTT

size: NA
D: NA
V: TRBV15
J: TRBJ2-1
CDR3: CATVAGDRGNEQFF
DNA: TGTGCCACCGTAGCGGGAGACAGGGGCAATGAGCAGTTCTTC

size: NA
D: NA
V: TRBV6-5
J: TRBJ2-1
CDR3: CASSYGVREQFF
DNA: TGTGCCAGCAGTTACGGCGTCCGGGAGCAGTTCTTC

size: NA
D: NA
V: TRBV9
J: TRBJ1-5
CDR3: CASSVGGVVNQPQHF
DNA: TGTGCCAGCAGCGTAGGGGGGGTGGTTAATCAGCCCCAGCATTTT

size: NA
D: NA
V: TRBV13
J: TRBJ2-7
CDR3: CASSLASYEQYF
DNA: TGTGCCAGCAGCCTAGCCTCCTACGAGCAGTACTTC

size: once
D: TRBD1
V: TRBV18
J: TRBJ1-1
CDR3: CASSDQGAMNTEAFF
DNA: TGTGCCAGCTCAGATCAGGGGGCCATGAACACTGAAGCTTTCTTT

size: NA
D: TRBD1
V: TRBV7-9
J: TRBJ2-7
CDR3: CASSGGQGSYEQYF
DNA: TGTGCCAGCAGCGGGGGACAGGGGTCCTACGAGCAGTACTTC

size: NA
D: NA
V: TRBV7-3
J: TRBJ1-2
CDR3: CASSSQEAYGYTF
DNA: TGTGCCAGCAGCTCACAGGAAGCCTATGGCTACACCTTC

size: NA
D: NA
V: TRBV7-9
J: TRBJ1-6
CDR3: CASSPSRVWGRNSPLHF
DNA: TGTGCCAGCAGCCCGTCCAGGGTATGGGGCAGGAATTCACCCCTCCACTTT

size: NA
D: TRBD1
V: TRBV19
J: TRBJ1-5
CDR3: CASSIGGGGNQPQHF
DNA: TGTGCCAGTAGTATAGGGGGAGGGGGCAACCAGCCCCAGCATTTT

size: NA
D: NA
V: TRBV21-1
J: TRBJ2-7
CDR3: CASSKPREGEQYF
DNA: TGTGCCAGCAGCAAACCCCGGGAGGGGGAGCAGTACTTC

size: NA
D: NA
V: TRBV19
J: TRBJ1-3
CDR3: CASSFGQFAGNTIYF
DNA: TGTGCCAGTAGCTTTGGACAGTTTGCTGGAAACACCATATATTTT

size: NA
D: TRBD2
V: TRBV29-1
J: TRBJ2-7
CDR3: CSVQWTSGVSYEQYF
DNA: TGCAGCGTCCAATGGACTAGCGGCGTATCCTACGAGCAGTACTTC

size: NA
D: NA
V: TRBV28
J: TRBJ2-1
CDR3: CASSLGTGGAEQFF
DNA: TGTGCCAGCAGTTTAGGCACAGGGGGGGCAGAGCAGTTCTTC

size: few
D: NA
V: TRBV12-3/TRBV12-4
J: TRBJ1-2
CDR3: CASSRHVGYTF
DNA: TGTGCCAGCAGTCGCCACGTTGGCTACACCTTC

size: NA
D: NA
V: TRBV5-6
J: TRBJ2-2
CDR3: CASSLGFGNTGELFF
DNA: TGTGCCAGCAGCTTGGGGTTCGGTAACACCGGGGAGCTGTTTTTT

size: once
D: NA
V: TRBV19
J: TRBJ1-1
CDR3: CASSFPRSGTGNTEAFF
DNA: TGTGCCAGTAGTTTCCCGCGGAGTGGGACGGGGAACACTGAAGCTTTCTTT

size: NA
D: NA
V: TRBV7-9
J: TRBJ1-1
CDR3: CASPSPGGVNTEAFF
DNA: TGTGCCAGCCCTTCTCCGGGGGGGGTGAACACTGAAGCTTTCTTT

size: NA
D: NA
V: TRBV5-1
J: TRBJ2-1
CDR3: CASSSPGTQLMNEQFF
DNA: TGCGCCAGCAGCTCTCCCGGGACTCAGCTCATGAATGAGCAGTTCTTC

size: NA
D: NA
V: TRBV3-1/TRBV3-2
J: TRBJ2-1
CDR3: CASSQDLASSEQFF
DNA: TGTGCCAGCAGCCAAGATCTGGCTAGCTCTGAGCAGTTCTTC

size: NA
D: NA
V: TRBV4-3
J: TRBJ2-2
CDR3: CASSQLGRFGGELFF
DNA: TGCGCCAGCAGCCAACTGGGACGTTTCGGCGGGGAGCTGTTTTTT

size: NA
D: NA
V: TRBV4-1
J: TRBJ2-1
CDR3: CASSQEIAVLNEQFF
DNA: TGCGCCAGCAGCCAAGAGATAGCCGTCCTCAATGAGCAGTTCTTC

size: NA
D: NA
V: TRBV2
J: TRBJ1-5
CDR3: CASSEGRYSNQPQHF
DNA: TGTGCCAGCAGTGAAGGTAGATATAGCAATCAGCCCCAGCATTTT

size: NA
D: TRBD1
V: TRBV11-2
J: TRBJ2-2
CDR3: CASSSGTGVVWELFF
DNA: TGTGCCAGCAGCTCCGGGACAGGGGTAGTTTGGGAGCTGTTTTTT

size: NA
D: NA
V: TRBV28
J: TRBJ2-7
CDR3: CASRAGLSYEQYF
DNA: TGTGCCAGCCGTGCTGGGCTTTCCTACGAGCAGTACTTC

size: NA
D: TRBD2
V: TRBV19
J: TRBJ2-3
CDR3: CASSIQGAGVSDTQYF
DNA: TGTGCCAGTAGTATTCAAGGAGCGGGAGTTTCCGATACGCAGTATTTT

size: NA
D: NA
V: TRBV30
J: TRBJ1-3
CDR3: CAWSIGASGNTIYF
DNA: TGTGCCTGGAGCATTGGAGCGTCTGGAAACACCATATATTTT